This TCR beta chain emerged from a study of monozygotic twins with inflammatory bowel disease. UMIs that included a 6-nucleotide sample barcode were added by template switching, which took place during cDNA synthesis. One entry per CDR3 protein, without DNA, is what TCRdb gives after re-calling the 5' RACE reads. This listing includes 350,000 to 400,000 distinct CDR3 sequences. Turning to this clonotype: The antigen is undetermined.

The CDR3 totals 13 residues. Germline V lookup: CDR1 ENHRY, CDR2 SYGVKD. Findings and limits, study-wide: Sharing of clonotypes with others was lower in IBD patients than in healthy twins, and this was especially so with disease activity.

The TCR originated in a human donor with ulcerative colitis or Crohn's disease, or a healthy co-twin of an affected twin (not recorded which). The specimen sequenced was blood. This chain uses TRBV10-3 with TRBJ1-2; lacking DNA, the TRBD1 call made by TCRdb goes unchecked. The CDR3 loop is CAISGDTDGGYTF.